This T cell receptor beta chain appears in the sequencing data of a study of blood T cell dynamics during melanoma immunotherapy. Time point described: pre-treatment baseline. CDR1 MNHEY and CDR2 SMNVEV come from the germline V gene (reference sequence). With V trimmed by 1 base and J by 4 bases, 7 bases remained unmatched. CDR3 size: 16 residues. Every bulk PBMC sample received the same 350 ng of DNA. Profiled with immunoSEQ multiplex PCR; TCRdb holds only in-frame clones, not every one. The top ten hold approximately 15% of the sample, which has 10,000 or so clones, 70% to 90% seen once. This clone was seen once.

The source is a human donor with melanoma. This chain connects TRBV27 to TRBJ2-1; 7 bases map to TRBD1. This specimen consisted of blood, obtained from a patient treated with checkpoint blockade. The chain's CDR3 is CASSLYDRAPYNEQFF. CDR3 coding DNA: TGTGCCAGCAGTTTATACGACAGGGCCCCTTACAATGAGCAGTTCTTC.